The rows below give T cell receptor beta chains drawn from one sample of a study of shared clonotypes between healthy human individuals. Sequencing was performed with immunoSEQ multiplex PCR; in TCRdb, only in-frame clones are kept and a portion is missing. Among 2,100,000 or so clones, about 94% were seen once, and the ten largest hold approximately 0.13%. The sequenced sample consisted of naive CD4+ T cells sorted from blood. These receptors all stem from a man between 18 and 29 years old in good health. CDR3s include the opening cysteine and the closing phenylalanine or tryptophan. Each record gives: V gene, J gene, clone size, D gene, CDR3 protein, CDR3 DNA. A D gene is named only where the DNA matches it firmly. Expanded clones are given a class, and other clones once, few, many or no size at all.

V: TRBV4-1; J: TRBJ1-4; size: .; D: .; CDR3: CASSQVVVEKLFF; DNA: TGCGCCAGCAGCCAAGTGGTGGTTGAAAAACTGTTTTTT
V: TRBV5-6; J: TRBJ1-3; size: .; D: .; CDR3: CASSFRSYLPTGNTIYF; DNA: TGTGCCAGCAGCTTCAGATCCTATTTACCCACCGGAAACACCATATATTTT
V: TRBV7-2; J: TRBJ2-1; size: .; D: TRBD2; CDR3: CASSLGLAGRNEQFF; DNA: TGTGCCAGCAGCTTAGGACTAGCGGGAAGGAATGAGCAGTTCTTC
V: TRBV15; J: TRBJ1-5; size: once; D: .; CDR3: CATSRLSGARSNQPQHF; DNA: TGTGCCACCAGCAGGCTGTCGGGGGCTCGGAGCAATCAGCCCCAGCATTTT
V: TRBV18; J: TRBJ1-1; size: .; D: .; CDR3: CASSPPVMNTEAFF; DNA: TGTGCCAGCTCACCACCAGTTATGAACACTGAAGCTTTCTTT
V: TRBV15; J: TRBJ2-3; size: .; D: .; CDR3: CATSRYVGGDTQYF; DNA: TGTGCCACCAGCAGATATGTCGGGGGAGATACGCAGTATTTT
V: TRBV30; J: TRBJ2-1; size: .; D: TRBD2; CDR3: CAWSVTSADLQFF; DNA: TGTGCCTGGAGTGTAACTAGCGCCGACTTGCAGTTCTTC
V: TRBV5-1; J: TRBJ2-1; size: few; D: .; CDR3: CASSLGGYNEQFF; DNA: TGCGCCAGCAGCTTGGGTGGCTACAATGAGCAGTTCTTC
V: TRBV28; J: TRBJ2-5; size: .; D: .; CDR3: CASSLRSGETQYF; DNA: TGTGCCAGCAGTTTACGGTCTGGGGAGACCCAGTACTTC
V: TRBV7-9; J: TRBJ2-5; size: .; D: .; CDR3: CASSTRRQETQYF; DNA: TGTGCCAGCAGCACCAGGAGGCAGGAGACCCAGTACTTC
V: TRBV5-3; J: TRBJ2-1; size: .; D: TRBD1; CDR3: CARSPLNLTGLNVFNEQFF; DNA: TGTGCCAGAAGCCCCCTTAACTTGACAGGGCTAAACGTGTTCAATGAGCAGTTCTTC
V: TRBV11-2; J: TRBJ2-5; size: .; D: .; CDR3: CASSEGGETQYF; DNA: TGTGCCAGCAGTGAGGGGGGGGAGACCCAGTACTTC
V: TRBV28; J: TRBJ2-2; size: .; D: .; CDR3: CASTSRLGGSTGELFF; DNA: TGTGCCAGCACCTCCCGATTGGGGGGAAGCACCGGGGAGCTGTTTTTT
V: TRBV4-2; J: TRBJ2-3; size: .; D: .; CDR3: CASSQAPSTDTQYF; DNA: TGTGCCAGCAGCCAAGCACCGAGCACAGATACGCAGTATTTT
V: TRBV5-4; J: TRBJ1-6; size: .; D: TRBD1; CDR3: CASTSGQGDSPLHF; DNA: TGTGCCAGCACCTCCGGACAGGGCGATTCACCCCTCCACTTT
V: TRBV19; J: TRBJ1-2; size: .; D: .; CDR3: CASSTRSRGYTF; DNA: TGTGCCAGTAGTACCCGGTCTCGGGGCTACACCTTC
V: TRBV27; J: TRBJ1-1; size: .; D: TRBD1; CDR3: CASSLETGVGEAFF; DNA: TGTGCCAGCAGTCTGGAGACAGGGGTGGGCGAAGCTTTCTTT